The present entry profiles one T cell receptor beta chain with its context. This entry is derived from a study of T cell repertoires in MIS-A myocarditis. Germline-derived CDR1 and CDR2 are WNHNN and SYGVQD (reference sequence). This CDR3 is built from 13 residues. Trimming cost V 6 bases and J 3 bases, with 6 bases left between them. Sequenced by immunoSEQ multiplex PCR; TCRdb stores in-frame clones only, minus some. The sample yields about 11,000 clones, around 83% seen once. The rearrangement joins TRBV10-1 to TRBJ1-6; D not resolved. Sequenced material: right ventricle heart tissue obtained at autopsy. The receptor was isolated from a man younger than 35 with fulminant myocarditis from multisystem inflammatory syndrome in adults (MIS-A) after COVID-19. In DNA form, the CDR3 reads TGCGCCAGCAGCATTGACTATAATTCACCCCTCCACTTT. As protein: CASSIDYNSPLHF.